The clone carrying this T cell receptor beta chain was seen a few times. No antigen is known for it. Unmatched junction bases numbered 4, after V lost 4 bases and J lost 5 bases. This CDR3 spans 13 amino acids. Germline assignment: CDR1 LGHDT and CDR2 YNNKEL (reference sequence). These data come from a study of T cells after yellow fever vaccination. At the level of the study: For low cell numbers, libraries were made with SMART-Seq v4 Ultra Low Input. Overall study findings and caveats: Most primary-vaccination clones recurred post-booster (approximately 96% CD4, roughly 87% CD8). Although the secondary response was weaker, it peaked faster, at day 5 versus 15.

In making TCR cDNA, 5'RACE template switching added a universal primer site and UMIs to it. TCRdb itself ran the 5' RACE reads through MiXCR, one entry per CDR3 protein. The sample records approximately 90,000 distinct CDR3 sequences, roughly 5.2% being singletons. The chain links TRBV3-1 to TRBJ2-5, with 7 bases matching TRBD1. The clonotype originates from a man younger than 35 who received the YFV17D yellow fever vaccine. The specimen comprised CD8+ T cells sorted from PBMCs, sampled 10 days after the yellow fever booster vaccination. The CDR3: CASSPLTGETQYF. The CDR3 DNA follows: TGTGCCAGCAGCCCTCTGACAGGGGAGACCCAGTACTTC.